Presented here are 31 T cell receptor beta chains from one specimen sequenced in a study of blood T cell repertoires in COVID-19 (dated by TCRdb to 2020 to 2021). Libraries were built with the immunoSEQ multiplex PCR assay. What TCRdb holds here is the immuneACCESS table cut down to in-frame rearrangements. Part of the clones is not present; checked against another copy, under half of the missing clones reflect an unresolved V gene, and the others are unexplained. The sample records 60,000 to 65,000 clones, 76% of which are singletons. Of the sample, about 47% is held by the ten largest clones. The specimen sequenced was peripheral blood. These receptors were collected from an elderly woman with acute or convalescent COVID-19.

The chain recombines TRBV6-1 with TRBJ2-1; D possibly corresponds to TRBD2 (6 bases). The CDR3 contains 14 residues. With 6 bases removed from V and 2 bases from J, the gap between germline ends came to 11 bases. CDR1 is MNHNS, CDR2 SASEGT, per germline. CDR3 sequence reads: CASRVGGPYNEQFF. The DNA of the CDR3 is TGTGCCAGCAGAGTGGGAGGACCCTACAATGAGCAGTTCTTC.

Only a few counts were recorded for this clone. The chain links TRBV10-3 to TRBJ1-6, with TRBD1 as a possible D gene (5 bases). This CDR3 contains 14 residues. CDR1 is ENHRY and CDR2 is SYGVKD in the germline V gene. Trimming cost V 6 bases and J 7 bases, with 13 bases left between them. The CDR3 region has the DNA TGTGCCATCAGAGCCGGGACTGCAAATTCACCCCTCCACTTT. Amino acid sequence: CAIRAGTANSPLHF.

This chain connects TRBV10-3 to TRBJ1-2, with TRBD1 matching over 12 bases. The V gene end was trimmed by 5 bases and the J gene end by 9 bases; junction bases not matched to a gene: 4. Germline lookup yields CDR1 ENHRY and CDR2 SYGVKD. The CDR3 is 13 residues long. The CDR3 bases are TGTGCCATCAGTCCGGGACAGGGGGCCAGCTACACCTTC. It codes for CAISPGQGASYTF.

The chain combines TRBV28 with TRBJ2-5, with 7 bases that match TRBD1. Germline-derived CDR1 and CDR2 are MDHEN and SYDVKM. Unmatched junction bases numbered 5, after V lost 6 bases and J lost 4 bases. This CDR3 comprises 13 residues. CDR3 coding DNA: TGTGCCAGCAGGACAGGGTCCCGAGAGACCCAGTACTTC. It translates to CASRTGSRETQYF. The full variable domain, in which reference TRBV28 and TRBJ2-5 provide the parts outside the CDR3, is DVKVTQSSRYLVKRTGEKVFLECVQDMDHENMFWYRQDPGLGLRLIYFSYDVKMKEKGDIPEGYSVSREKKERFSLILESASTNQTSMYLCASRTGSRETQYFGPGTRLLVL.

This clone was found a few times. This chain links TRBV2 with TRBJ2-7, with TRBD2 matching 8 bases. Losses at the gene ends were 7 bases for V and 3 bases for J; bases not matched to a gene: 8. The CDR3 totals 14 residues. In germline, CDR1 is SNHLY, CDR2 FYNNEI. CDR3 coding DNA: TGTGCCAGCAAGCGAGCGGGAGCACTCTACGAGCAGTACTTC. Translating it yields CASKRAGALYEQYF.

This CDR3 reads CASSLGAGGKDEQFF. The CDR3 DNA is TGCGCCAGCAGCTTGGGGGCAGGGGGCAAGGATGAGCAGTTCTTC. The chain combines TRBV5-1 with TRBJ2-1, with 8 nucleotides matching TRBD1. Germline lookup yields CDR1 SGHRS and CDR2 YFSETQ. The CDR3 runs 15 residues. V lost 0 bases to trimming and J lost 8 bases; unmatched junction nucleotides: 7.

In this sample, this clone turned up once. One end of the junction does not line up with germline, which may come from a read error. This chain connects TRBV12-3 or TRBV12-4 to TRBJ2-7; 9 nucleotides match TRBD1. This CDR3 has 13 residues. This chain's CDR3 is CASSTGTGKPGVF. In DNA form, the CDR3 reads TGTGCCAGCAGTACCGGGACAGGGAAGCCCGGGGTTTTC.

This chain uses TRBV11-3 with TRBJ2-3; 9 bases fit TRBD1. From germline, CDR1 is SGHNT and CDR2 YENEEA. The CDR3 is made up of 14 amino acids. V was clipped by 5 bases and J by 4 bases; unmatched bases: 4. The CDR3 is CASSPGQGSDTQYF. For the CDR3, the DNA is TGTGCCAGCAGCCCCGGACAGGGGTCAGATACGCAGTATTTT. The complete variable domain, with remaining parts taken from reference TRBV11-3 and TRBJ2-3, reads EAGVVQSPRYKIIEKKQPVAFWCNPISGHNTLYWYLQNLGQGPELLIRYENEEAVDDSQLPKDRFSAERLKGVDSTLKIQPAELGDSAVYLCASSPGQGSDTQYFGPGTRLTVL.

V and J are TRBV6-6 and TRBJ1-1; D is undetermined. CDR3 length: 13 amino acids. Germline V gives CDR1 MNHNY, CDR2 SVGAGI (reference sequence). V shed 8 bases and J shed 0 bases, with 10 bases lying between them. CDR3 DNA sequence: TGTGCCAGCCTAGACGGATTGAACACTGAAGCTTTCTTT. It encodes CASLDGLNTEAFF.

The V gene is TRBV13, the J gene TRBJ2-1, with 7 nucleotides matching TRBD1. V was pared by 4 bases and J by 9 bases, with 6 bases of the junction left unmatched. In germline, CDR1 is PRHDT, CDR2 FYEKMQ (reference sequence). This CDR3 contains 13 residues. For the CDR3, the DNA is TGTGCCAGCAGCTCCGGACAGGATCGTGAGCAGTTCTTC. The encoded protein is CASSSGQDREQFF.

This clone was detected ten times or more. CDR3 region: CASSLQEDTEAFF. CDR3 nucleotide sequence: TGTGCCAGCAGTTTACAGGAGGACACTGAAGCTTTCTTT. V usage is TRBV12-3 or TRBV12-4 and J usage is TRBJ1-1; no clear D. The CDR3 totals 13 residues. Trimming shortened V by 2 bases and J by 3 bases, and 7 bases separated the two germline ends.

Written as DNA, the CDR3 is TGTGCCACCAGCAGAAGGGACAGGGGGACGGAAAAACTGTTTTTT. Encoded protein: CATSRRDRGTEKLFF. This sequence joins TRBV15 and TRBJ1-4; TRBD1 matches 11 bases. The CDR3 sequence is 15 residues long. Germline-derived CDR1 and CDR2 are LNHNV and YYDKDF (reference sequence). J lost 8 bases, V lost 2 bases, and 4 bases had no gene match.

The rearrangement joins TRBV14 to TRBJ1-4; a weak D match, TRBD1 (6 bases). Germline assignment: CDR1 SGHDN and CDR2 FVKESK. The V end lost 4 bases, the J end lost 7 bases, and 10 bases lay between the germline ends. This CDR3 has 13 residues. This CDR3 is CASSRGLGEKLFF. The CDR3 coding sequence is TGTGCCAGCAGCCGGGGGCTGGGTGAAAAACTGTTTTTT.

The CDR3 sequence: CASSRTTGTPYYEQYF. The CDR3 nucleotides are TGTGCCAGCAGCAGAACGACAGGGACCCCCTACTACGAGCAGTACTTC. The V call is TRBV6-6, the J call TRBJ2-7; 7 bases agree with TRBD1. Looked up from germline, CDR1 is MNHNY and CDR2 is SVGAGI (reference sequence). After removal of 6 bases from V and 3 bases from J, the junction contained 14 bases not matched to a gene. CDR3 length equals 16 residues.

This clone was picked up a small number of times. The genes are TRBV5-6 and TRBJ2-2; TRBD1 agrees at 8 bases. Germline loops: CDR1 SGHDT, CDR2 YYEEEE. Unmatched junction bases numbered 7, after V lost 3 bases and J lost 3 bases. The CDR3 length is 16 residues. The CDR3 region has the DNA TGTGCCAGCAGCTATGACAGGGGTTCGTACACCGGGGAGCTGTTTTTT. It codes for CASSYDRGSYTGELFF.

This clone has only a few counts. This chain's CDR3 is CASSLRGSLNEKLFF. CDR3 DNA sequence: TGTGCCAGCAGTTTACGGGGAAGTCTTAATGAAAAACTGTTTTTT. The J gene is TRBJ1-4, the V gene TRBV28; D call uncertain. The V gene's germline CDR1 is MDHEN and CDR2 SYDVKM. This CDR3 has 15 residues. Trimming left V 2 bases short and J 4 bases short, with 11 bases between. The full variable domain, completed using reference TRBV28 and TRBJ1-4, is DVKVTQSSRYLVKRTGEKVFLECVQDMDHENMFWYRQDPGLGLRLIYFSYDVKMKEKGDIPEGYSVSREKKERFSLILESASTNQTSMYLCASSLRGSLNEKLFFGSGTQLSVL.

This rearrangement joins TRBV5-1 to TRBJ1-2; D not resolved. CDR3 length equals 14 residues. The germline V gene encodes CDR1 SGHRS and CDR2 YFSETQ. V lost 4 bases to trimming and J lost 6 bases, with 16 bases between them. The CDR3 sequence is CASSREGGRDGYTF. Written as DNA, the CDR3 is TGCGCCAGCAGCAGAGAGGGCGGCCGCGATGGCTACACCTTC.

This clone has only a few counts. V is TRBV20-1 and J is TRBJ2-5, with D uncertain. The CDR3 covers 10 residues. Germline-derived CDR1 and CDR2 are DFQATT and SNEGSKA (reference sequence). Deletions cut 5 bases from V and 3 bases from J, with 4 bases between. The CDR3 spells CSALKETQYF. CDR3 DNA sequence: TGCAGTGCTTTAAAAGAGACCCAGTACTTC.

The chain has TRBV28 and TRBJ1-6; maybe TRBD1 (5 bases). CDR3 size: 14 residues. V was pared by 6 bases and J by 10 bases, with 16 bases between. Germline loops: CDR1 MDHEN, CDR2 SYDVKM. CDR3 bases: TGTGCCAGCAGGCTGGGGGGGGTTTACTCACCCCTCCACTTT. Translating it yields CASRLGGVYSPLHF. Full variable domain (rest looked up from reference TRBV28 and TRBJ1-6): DVKVTQSSRYLVKRTGEKVFLECVQDMDHENMFWYRQDPGLGLRLIYFSYDVKMKEKGDIPEGYSVSREKKERFSLILESASTNQTSMYLCASRLGGVYSPLHFGNGTRLTVT.

The gene calls are TRBV19 and TRBJ2-7; D is perhaps TRBD2 (7 bases). The CDR3 length is 14 residues. In germline, CDR1 is LNHDA, CDR2 SQIVND (reference sequence). Trimming left V 6 bases short and J 4 bases short, with 16 bases between. CDR3 loop: CASRGGGAGYEQYF. DNA of the CDR3: TGTGCCAGTAGAGGGGGAGGGGCCGGGTACGAGCAGTACTTC.

The chain carries TRBV2 and TRBJ2-2; D is possibly TRBD2 (6 bases). V shed 6 bases and J shed 5 bases, with 13 bases lying between them. The germline V gene has CDR1 SNHLY and CDR2 FYNNEI. The CDR3 spans 14 residues. DNA of the CDR3: TGTGCCAGCAGGCGGGACTCATTGACCGGGGAGCTGTTTTTT. Protein product: CASRRDSLTGELFF.

This rearrangement joins TRBV7-9 to TRBJ2-1; 14 nucleotides align to TRBD2. CDR3 length: 15 residues. Germline trimming cut 4 bases from V and 9 bases from J; bases unmatched to any gene: 5. CDR1 is SEHNR, CDR2 FQNEAQ, per germline (reference sequence). CDR3: CASSSRLAGGGEQFF. The CDR3 coding sequence is TGTGCCAGCAGCTCCCGACTAGCGGGAGGGGGTGAGCAGTTCTTC.

V gene TRBV9 combines with J gene TRBJ1-2; D gene ambiguous. Germline CDR1 SGDLS, CDR2 YYNGEE. This CDR3 has 13 amino acids. Trimming stripped 4 bases from V and 2 bases from J, with 9 bases between. The CDR3 coding sequence is TGTGCCAGCAGCCCTGGCAAAAACTATGGCTACACCTTC. Amino acids: CASSPGKNYGYTF.

This clone was detected only once. The chain employs TRBV5-1 and TRBJ2-1; 7 nucleotides match TRBD2. V lost 0 bases to trimming and J lost 7 bases; unmatched junction nucleotides: 1. The V gene's germline CDR1 is SGHRS and CDR2 YFSETQ. The CDR3 has 13 amino acids. CDR3 loop: CASSLEGLNEQFF. The DNA for the CDR3 is TGCGCCAGCAGCTTGGAGGGACTAAATGAGCAGTTCTTC. The whole variable domain, remainder taken from reference TRBV5-1 and TRBJ2-1, is KAGVTQTPRYLIKTRGQQVTLSCSPISGHRSVSWYQQTPGQGLQFLFEYFSETQRNKGNFPGRFSGRQFSNSRSEMNVSTLELGDSALYLCASSLEGLNEQFFGPGTRLTVL.

V usage is TRBV15 and J usage is TRBJ2-1, with D maybe TRBD2 (6 bases). The CDR3 is 17 amino acids. The V gene lost 1 base and the J gene lost 0 bases, with 13 bases spanning the gap. Germline CDR1 LNHNV, CDR2 YYDKDF (reference sequence). CDR3 in amino acids: CATSRGGASASYNEQFF. The CDR3 nucleotides are TGTGCCACCAGCAGAGGAGGAGCTAGCGCCTCCTACAATGAGCAGTTCTTC.

The rearrangement links TRBV12-5 to TRBJ1-4, with D possibly being TRBD1 (6 bases). V gave up 1 base and J gave up 7 bases, with 10 bases separating them. The CDR3 is 14 amino acids. Germline values: CDR1 LGHNT, CDR2 FRNRAP. CDR3: CASGLGGLGEKLFF. CDR3 DNA sequence: TGTGCTAGTGGTTTGGGGGGGCTGGGTGAAAAACTGTTTTTT.

This chain uses TRBV11-3 with TRBJ2-2; no clear D. The CDR3 is 13 amino acids. The ends were cut back, 3 bases at V and 6 bases at J, with 8 bases in the middle. Germline CDR1 reads SGHNT; CDR2 reads YENEEA. As DNA, the CDR3 is TGTGCCAGCAGCTTTGGCGGTTCCGGGGAGCTGTTTTTT. Translation gives CASSFGGSGELFF.

This chain joins TRBV11-1 and TRBJ1-2; TRBD1 aligns across 9 bases. Germline V gives CDR1 SGHAT, CDR2 FQDESV (reference sequence). CDR3 size: 15 residues. Losses at the gene ends were 2 bases for V and 6 bases for J; bases not matched to a gene: 7. The DNA for the CDR3 is TGTGCCAGCAGCTTATCGGGACAGGGCTTTGATGGCTACACCTTC. Protein: CASSLSGQGFDGYTF.

This chain uses TRBV11-2 with TRBJ2-2; TRBD2 agrees at 11 bases. The germline CDR1 and CDR2 sequences are SGHAT and FQNNGV. Trimming took 5 bases from V and 7 from J; bases not matched to a gene: 12. This CDR3 contains 17 residues. The CDR3 DNA follows: TGTGCCAGCAGCCCCCCCCCTAGCGGGAGGTTCGACGGGGAGCTGTTTTTT. It encodes CASSPPPSGRFDGELFF.

This chain joins TRBV19 and TRBJ1-5; D gene uncertain. Looked up from germline, CDR1 is LNHDA and CDR2 is SQIVND (reference sequence). Trimming left V 5 bases short and J 1 base short, with 12 bases between. The CDR3 is made up of 15 amino acids. This chain's CDR3 is CASSGTARSNQPQHF. The CDR3 bases are TGTGCCAGTAGTGGCACAGCAAGGAGCAATCAGCCCCAGCATTTT.

The chain couples TRBV13 to TRBJ1-1; no firm D call. The germline V and J ends were trimmed by 5 bases and 5 bases, with 15 bases remaining between them. Germline CDR1 is PRHDT and CDR2 is FYEKMQ (reference sequence). This CDR3 comprises 14 residues. CDR3 sequence: CASSPRGSGTEAFF. The CDR3 DNA sequence: TGTGCCAGCAGCCCTAGAGGCAGCGGGACTGAAGCTTTCTTT.